A single sample is the source of the 32 T cell receptor beta chains below, sequenced in a study of shared clonotypes between healthy human individuals. Repertoires were generated with immunoSEQ multiplex PCR, while TCRdb's copy carries only in-frame clones and drops some. The sample consists of more than 400,000 clones, 90% to 97% of them appearing once. Specimen: naive CD4+ T cells sorted from blood. The sample's subset: CD45RA+ positively selected. The receptors here all came from a woman aged 25 to 39 in good health.

This chain uses TRBV5-1 with TRBJ1-6, with a possible D match to TRBD1 (5 bases). The germline V and J ends were trimmed by 0 bases and 0 bases, with 19 bases remaining between them. The CDR3 is made up of 20 amino acids. CDR1 is SGHRS and CDR2 is YFSETQ in the germline V gene. The CDR3 sequence: CASSLAWISGASSYNSPLHF. CDR3 in DNA: TGCGCCAGCAGCTTGGCCTGGATTTCCGGGGCCAGCTCCTATAATTCACCCCTCCACTTT. Complete variable domain (other parts from reference TRBV5-1 and TRBJ1-6): KAGVTQTPRYLIKTRGQQVTLSCSPISGHRSVSWYQQTPGQGLQFLFEYFSETQRNKGNFPGRFSGRQFSNSRSEMNVSTLELGDSALYLCASSLAWISGASSYNSPLHFGNGTRLTVT.

The gene calls are TRBV19 and TRBJ2-7, with 10 bases that match TRBD1. The CDR3 is made up of 15 amino acids. V lost 7 bases and J lost 4; bases outside the gene matches: 10. Germline CDR1 reads LNHDA; CDR2 reads SQIVND (reference sequence). The CDR3 DNA sequence: TGTGCCAGTAAACCCGGGACAGGGGTCTCGTACGAGCAGTACTTC. Encoded protein: CASKPGTGVSYEQYF.

J is TRBJ2-5 and V is TRBV7-9; D uncertain. In germline, CDR1 is SEHNR, CDR2 FQNEAQ (reference sequence). V lost 5 bases, J lost 2 bases, and 15 bases lay in between. This CDR3 spans 15 amino acids. DNA of the CDR3: TGTGCCAGCAGCCCACGTTTGGGATGGCAAGAGACCCAGTACTTC. Its protein is CASSPRLGWQETQYF.

The chain employs TRBV6-5 and TRBJ1-3; 8 bases line up with TRBD1. V lost 6 bases and J lost 4; bases outside the gene matches: 5. The CDR3 loop spans 14 amino acids. From germline, CDR1 is MNHEY and CDR2 SVGAGI. The CDR3 DNA reads as TGTGCCAGCAGGCCTCAGGGGGCAGGAAACACCATATATTTT. The encoded protein is CASRPQGAGNTIYF.

The chain has TRBV19 and TRBJ2-1; 8 positions agree with TRBD2. Trimming at V came to 3 bases and at J to 5 bases, leaving 9 bases not matched to a gene. The CDR3 has 16 residues. In germline, CDR1 is LNHDA, CDR2 SQIVND (reference sequence). CDR3 sequence: CASSIKGTSYNNEQFF. In DNA, the CDR3 is TGTGCCAGTAGTATTAAGGGGACTAGTTATAACAATGAGCAGTTCTTC.

Worth noting for this clone: Additional DNA sequences in this sample encode the identical CDR3. This sequence joins TRBV28 and TRBJ1-3; D unclear. V was trimmed by 4 bases and J by 8 bases, leaving 6 bases between them. The CDR3 consists of 11 residues. Germline loops: CDR1 MDHEN, CDR2 SYDVKM. The CDR3 region is CASSYRDTIYF. The CDR3 DNA is TGTGCCAGCAGTTACCGGGACACCATATATTTT. Using reference TRBV28 and TRBJ1-3 for the parts outside the CDR3, the full variable domain is DVKVTQSSRYLVKRTGEKVFLECVQDMDHENMFWYRQDPGLGLRLIYFSYDVKMKEKGDIPEGYSVSREKKERFSLILESASTNQTSMYLCASSYRDTIYFGEGSWLTVV.

The genes are TRBV7-9 and TRBJ2-3; D is possibly TRBD1 or TRBD2 (5 bases each). The ends were cut back, 8 bases at V and 2 bases at J, with 17 bases in the middle. Germline V gives CDR1 SEHNR, CDR2 FQNEAQ (reference sequence). The CDR3 length is 15 residues. CDR3 sequence: CASRKSPGTTDTQYF. CDR3 DNA: TGTGCCAGCCGAAAGAGTCCGGGGACCACAGATACGCAGTATTTT. The entire variable domain, with the rest obtained from reference TRBV7-9 and TRBJ2-3, is as follows: DTGVSQNPRHKITKRGQNVTFRCDPISEHNRLYWYRQTLGQGPEFLTYFQNEAQLEKSRLLSDRFSAERPKGSFSTLEIQRTEQGDSAMYLCASRKSPGTTDTQYFGPGTRLTVL.

This clone was observed a handful of times. The V and J genes are TRBV11-2 and TRBJ2-7; D is perhaps TRBD1 (6 bases). CDR3 size: 15 residues. Germline V gene sequence: CDR1 SGHAT, CDR2 FQNNGV. V lost 5 bases and J lost 3, with 17 bases in between. As DNA, the CDR3 is TGTGCCAGCAGCAACCGGGACAACGAAAACTACGAGCAGTACTTC. This codes for CASSNRDNENYEQYF.

The V and J genes are TRBV7-9 and TRBJ1-3; D gene uncertain. There are 15 residues in the CDR3. In germline, CDR1 is SEHNR, CDR2 FQNEAQ (reference sequence). Trimming cost V 1 base and J 0 bases, with 7 bases left between them. CDR3 DNA sequence: TGTGCCAGCAGCTTAGACCTCTACTCTGGAAACACCATATATTTT. It is translated as CASSLDLYSGNTIYF.

V gene TRBV7-2 combines with J gene TRBJ2-5; D remains unclear. The CDR3 is made up of 10 amino acids. Per germline, CDR1 SGHTA and CDR2 FQGNSA. Trimming pared 5 bases from V and 5 bases from J, leaving 3 bases between. CDR3: CASSGETQYF. The CDR3 DNA reads TGTGCCAGCAGCGGGGAGACCCAGTACTTC.

The chain couples TRBV27 to TRBJ2-3, with D unresolved. CDR3 length: 17 residues. With 3 bases removed from V and 3 bases from J, the gap between germline ends came to 19 bases. Germline CDR1 is MNHEY and CDR2 is SMNVEV (reference sequence). The CDR3 protein is CASSFRYFGGRTDTQYF. The DNA for the CDR3 is TGTGCCAGCAGTTTCCGGTACTTCGGCGGACGGACAGATACGCAGTATTTT.

V usage is TRBV29-1 and J usage is TRBJ1-2; 8 bases agree with TRBD1. CDR1 is SQVTM, CDR2 ANQGSEA, per germline. CDR3 size: 12 residues. V shed 7 bases and J 6 bases; nucleotides not matched to a gene: 7. The CDR3 loop reads CSALDRGDGYTF. The CDR3 bases are TGCAGCGCTTTAGACAGGGGCGATGGCTACACCTTC.

The table lists this clone with a count of one. The rearrangement links TRBV19 to TRBJ2-2; the D call may be TRBD1 or TRBD2 (6 bases each). CDR1 and CDR2 (germline): LNHDA, SQIVND (reference sequence). This CDR3 contains 14 residues. The CDR3 DNA follows: TGTGCAGGGGGGCGGACGGGGAACACCGGGGAGCTGTTTTTT. It yields the protein CAGGRTGNTGELFF. The full variable domain, rest sourced from reference TRBV19 and TRBJ2-2, is DGGITQSPKYLFRKEGQNVTLSCEQNLNHDAMYWYRQDPGQGLRLIYYSQIVNDFQKGDIAEGYSVSREKKESFPLTVTSAQKNPTAFYLCAGGRTGNTGELFFGEGSRLTVL.

The chain recombines TRBV5-1 with TRBJ2-5, with 9 nucleotides matching TRBD2. V lost 0 bases, J lost 1 base, and 4 bases stayed unmatched. Germline assignment: CDR1 SGHRS and CDR2 YFSETQ. The CDR3 loop spans 16 amino acids. CDR3 nucleotide sequence: TGCGCCAGCAGCTTGGCGGCGGGAGGGGGCCAAGAGACCCAGTACTTC. Its translation: CASSLAAGGGQETQYF.

In this sample, this clone turned up once. The chain employs TRBV18 and TRBJ1-2; the D is unclear. CDR3 size: 13 residues. Looked up from germline, CDR1 is KGHSH and CDR2 is LQKENI. The ends were cut back, 3 bases at V and 3 bases at J, with 8 bases in the middle. For the CDR3, the DNA is TGTGCCAGCTCACCCCCAGGAGACTATGGCTACACCTTC. Translated: CASSPPGDYGYTF.

The gene calls are TRBV28 and TRBJ2-5; D not resolved. Germline V gene lookup returns CDR1 MDHEN and CDR2 SYDVKM. The ends were cut back, 7 bases at V and 5 bases at J, with 17 bases in the middle. The CDR3 spans 14 residues. CDR3 amino acids: CASILRRRGETQYF. CDR3 nucleotide sequence: TGTGCCAGCATCCTGAGGCGGAGAGGCGAGACCCAGTACTTC.

This chain connects TRBV6-5 to TRBJ2-3; the D is unclear. The ends were cut back, 10 bases at V and 4 bases at J, with 6 bases in the middle. The CDR3 spans 10 residues. Per the germline V gene, CDR1 is MNHEY and CDR2 is SVGAGI. The DNA of the CDR3 is TGTGCCACACACTCAGATACGCAGTATTTT. It codes for CATHSDTQYF.

V usage is TRBV10-3 and J usage is TRBJ2-7; tentative D call: TRBD1 (6 bases). The CDR3 loop spans 13 amino acids. V was pared by 6 bases and J by 3 bases, with 12 bases between. CDR1 is ENHRY and CDR2 is SYGVKD in the germline V gene. As DNA, the CDR3 is TGTGCCATCAGGGGTACAGGGAGCTACGAGCAGTACTTC. Translated, it gives CAIRGTGSYEQYF.

This clone is a singleton in its sample. The V and J genes are TRBV5-5 and TRBJ2-1; the D call may be TRBD1 or TRBD2 (5 bases each). There are 13 residues in the CDR3. Trimming cost V 2 bases and J 8 bases, with 11 bases left between them. In germline, CDR1 is SGHKS, CDR2 YYEKEE (reference sequence). CDR3: CASSFGAQDEQFF. The CDR3, as DNA: TGTGCCAGCAGCTTCGGGGCTCAGGATGAGCAGTTCTTC. The complete variable domain, with remaining parts taken from reference TRBV5-5 and TRBJ2-1, reads DAGVTQSPTHLIKTRGQQVTLRCSPISGHKSVSWYQQVLGQGPQFIFQYYEKEERGRGNFPDRFSARQFPNYSSELNVNALLLGDSALYLCASSFGAQDEQFFGPGTRLTVL.

This sequence joins TRBV28 and TRBJ1-4; D is unclear. Germline V gene lookup returns CDR1 MDHEN and CDR2 SYDVKM. V was cut by 6 bases and J by 8 bases, with 16 bases left in between. The CDR3 has 14 amino acids. The CDR3 DNA is TGTGCCAGCAGCGTCGCCCTTAAAGGGGAAAAACTGTTTTTT. Translation: CASSVALKGEKLFF.

V gene TRBV18 combines with J gene TRBJ1-1, with D perhaps TRBD1 (5 bases). This CDR3 spans 15 amino acids. Trimming shortened V by 3 bases and J by 3 bases, and 14 bases separated the two germline ends. Germline V CDR1 and CDR2: KGHSH, LQKENI. CDR3 DNA sequence: TGTGCCAGCTCACCTAACCCATGGGGGGACACTGAAGCTTTCTTT. Translating it yields CASSPNPWGDTEAFF.

In nucleotides, the CDR3 is TGCGCCAGCAGCCCCGGGGGGGAGACCCAGTACTTC. This translates into CASSPGGETQYF. The genes are TRBV5-1 and TRBJ2-5; 7 bases agree with TRBD2. Germline loops: CDR1 SGHRS, CDR2 YFSETQ. The CDR3 totals 12 residues. V trimming: 4 bases; J trimming: 5 bases; junction bases outside the gene matches: 2.

DNA for the CDR3: TGCGCCAGCAGCTTCTTCGCCGGGACAGGGGGTATTATAGTGTCGACAGATACGCAGTATTTT. Protein: CASSFFAGTGGIIVSTDTQYF. The chain couples TRBV5-1 to TRBJ2-3; TRBD1 matches at 11 bases. Per germline, CDR1 SGHRS and CDR2 YFSETQ. Trimming took 2 bases from V and 3 from J; bases not matched to a gene: 20. The CDR3 has 21 residues.

The chain employs TRBV27 and TRBJ2-1; 7 positions match TRBD1. The CDR3 extends over 15 amino acids. V shed 3 bases, J shed 8 bases, and the junction held 10 bases outside the gene matches. Germline V gives CDR1 MNHEY, CDR2 SMNVEV (reference sequence). CDR3 DNA sequence: TGTGCCAGCAGTTTGTATTTTGACAGGGTGGATGAGCAGTTCTTC. This gives the protein CASSLYFDRVDEQFF.

This clone was recorded once. The chain couples TRBV28 to TRBJ1-3, with D perhaps matching TRBD1 (5 bases). Trimming pared 5 bases from V and 4 bases from J, leaving 18 bases between. Looked up from germline, CDR1 is MDHEN and CDR2 is SYDVKM. The CDR3 spans 16 residues. CDR3 bases: TGTGCCAGCAGTCCTTTAGCATGGACACTAGGAAACACCATATATTTT. This codes for CASSPLAWTLGNTIYF.

The chain carries TRBV27 and TRBJ2-7, with TRBD1 identical over 8 bases. Trimming removed 7 bases from V and 6 bases from J; junction bases left unmatched: 8. Germline V lookup: CDR1 MNHEY, CDR2 SMNVEV (reference sequence). The CDR3 sequence is 13 residues long. CDR3 amino acids: CASTLYTGGEQYF. The CDR3 coding sequence is TGTGCCAGCACCCTTTATACAGGGGGCGAGCAGTACTTC.

J is TRBJ1-5 and V is TRBV21-1; the DNA was not compared with TRBD1, the D call given in the table. TRBV21-1 constitutes a pseudogene. CDR3 length: 16 amino acids. This CDR3 is CASSNRTGGNNQPQHF. The CDR3 DNA sequence: TGTGCCAGCAGCAATCGGACAGGGGGCAACAATCAGCCCCAGCATTTT.

The rearrangement links TRBV28 to TRBJ2-7, with D hard to call. The CDR3 contains 13 residues. Germline-derived CDR1 and CDR2 are MDHEN and SYDVKM. Trimming left V 2 bases short and J 1 base short, with 6 bases between. CDR3 sequence reads: CASSLGQSYEQYF. CDR3 nucleotides: TGTGCCAGCAGTTTAGGTCAGTCCTACGAGCAGTACTTC.

This clone has just a few counts. This chain joins TRBV19 and TRBJ1-5; D is perhaps TRBD1 (5 bases). The germline CDR1 and CDR2 sequences are LNHDA and SQIVND (reference sequence). This CDR3 has 13 residues. The V and J ends lost 5 bases and 4 bases respectively, with 9 bases between them. CDR3 sequence: CASSEQVNQPQHF. In DNA, the CDR3 is TGTGCCAGTAGTGAACAGGTTAATCAGCCCCAGCATTTT. The complete variable domain, with remaining parts taken from reference TRBV19 and TRBJ1-5, reads DGGITQSPKYLFRKEGQNVTLSCEQNLNHDAMYWYRQDPGQGLRLIYYSQIVNDFQKGDIAEGYSVSREKKESFPLTVTSAQKNPTAFYLCASSEQVNQPQHFGDGTRLSIL.

A single count supports this clone. The chain links TRBV27 to TRBJ2-7; 8 nucleotides match TRBD2. The J segment lost 3 bases and the V segment lost 3 bases, leaving 13 bases of the junction unmatched. In germline, CDR1 is MNHEY, CDR2 SMNVEV (reference sequence). The CDR3 consists of 17 residues. The DNA for the CDR3 is TGTGCCAGCAGTTTGAAGGTCAGCGGGAGTCAGGGCTACGAGCAGTACTTC. Translating it yields CASSLKVSGSQGYEQYF.

The chain couples TRBV7-2 to TRBJ2-2; 15 positions agree with TRBD2. Germline CDR1 and CDR2: SGHTA and FQGNSA. The trim removed 2 bases at V and 6 bases at J, leaving 4 bases unmatched. This CDR3 has 17 residues. Here the CDR3 DNA reads TGTGCCAGCAGCTTACCAGGACTAGCGGGAGGGGCCGGGGAGCTGTTTTTT. This encodes CASSLPGLAGGAGELFF.

In DNA form, the CDR3 reads TGCGCCAGCAGCGGGGACTTCAACACCGGGGAGCTGTTTTTT. Its protein product is CASSGDFNTGELFF. The chain carries TRBV4-1 and TRBJ2-2, with D possibly TRBD2 on 6 matching bases. The CDR3 sequence is 14 residues long. V was pared by 5 bases and J by 2 bases, with 9 bases between. Germline loops: CDR1 MGHRA, CDR2 YSYEKL.